The 25 T cell receptor beta chains below all came from one sample that was sequenced in a study of identical twins. TCRdb redid the calling of the 5' RACE reads with MiXCR, one entry per CDR3 protein. The sample comprises 1.5 million to 2 million distinct CDR3 sequences, about 30% of which are singletons, and 0.25% to 0.3% rests with the top ten. What was sequenced was cord blood. The source of these receptors is a newborn girl in good health.

The V and J genes are TRBV20-1 and TRBJ2-3, with D tentatively TRBD2 (6 bases). Between the trimmed V and J ends, which lost 1 base and 5 bases, there was a span of 13 bases. The CDR3 covers 14 residues. CDR1 is DFQATT and CDR2 is SNEGSKA in the germline V gene (reference sequence). CDR3 nucleotides: TGCAGTGCTAGAGTTCAGGGAGGAGTAGATACGCAGTATTTT. Its protein is CSARVQGGVDTQYF.

V gene TRBV7-9 combines with J gene TRBJ2-1; TRBD2 aligns across 15 bases. The V and J ends lost 2 bases and 7 bases, in that order; junction bases with no gene match: 6. Germline CDR1 and CDR2: SEHNR and FQNEAQ (reference sequence). The CDR3 sequence is 17 residues long. Here the CDR3 reads CASSLPGLAGGPNEQFF. CDR3 DNA: TGTGCCAGCAGCTTACCCGGACTAGCGGGAGGGCCTAATGAGCAGTTCTTC.

This clonotype has just a few counts. This chain uses TRBV4-1 with TRBJ2-1; TRBD2 agrees at 8 bases. CDR1 and CDR2 (germline): MGHRA, YSYEKL. The CDR3 extends over 15 amino acids. V gave up 2 bases and J gave up 4 bases; unmatched junction bases: 4. CDR3 nucleotides: TGCGCCAGCAGCCAATCTCGGGGGGGTTACAATGAGCAGTTCTTC. Protein sequence: CASSQSRGGYNEQFF.

This clonotype came up many times. This chain joins TRBV5-1 and TRBJ2-1, with 13 bases matching TRBD2. This CDR3 is built from 15 residues. Trimming cost V 4 bases and J 3 bases; bases outside gene matches: 1. Germline V gives CDR1 SGHRS, CDR2 YFSETQ. DNA for the CDR3: TGCGCCAGCAGCGGACTAGCGGGAGTCTACAATGAGCAGTTCTTC. The encoded protein is CASSGLAGVYNEQFF.

The chain combines TRBV10-3 with TRBJ2-2, with D unclear. This CDR3 spans 13 amino acids. V lost 6 bases to trimming and J lost 4 bases, with 9 bases between them. Germline loops: CDR1 ENHRY, CDR2 SYGVKD. The CDR3 loop is CAIRGKGTGELFF. The DNA for the CDR3 is TGTGCCATCAGGGGAAAGGGCACCGGGGAGCTGTTTTTT.

The chain has TRBV6-6 and TRBJ1-2, with no clear D. The V gene lost 0 bases and the J gene lost 6 bases, with 17 bases spanning the gap. The germline CDR1 and CDR2 sequences are MNHNY and SVGAGI (reference sequence). The CDR3 extends over 16 amino acids. The CDR3 DNA sequence: TGTGCCAGCAGTTACTCTGCCGGCGGCAGAACCCATGGCTACACCTTC. It encodes CASSYSAGGRTHGYTF.

In its sample, this clonotype was seen a few times. The genes are TRBV6-1 and TRBJ2-1; D is uncertain. The germline gives CDR1 MNHNS, CDR2 SASEGT. The CDR3 spans 16 residues. V was trimmed by 6 bases and J by 0 bases, leaving 15 bases between them. For the CDR3, the DNA is TGTGCCAGCAGGACGACGAAGGCCGGCTCCTACAATGAGCAGTTCTTC. Its protein product is CASRTTKAGSYNEQFF.

This clonotype appeared a few times. The rearrangement links TRBV6-6 to TRBJ2-5, with TRBD2 as a possible D gene (5 bases). CDR1 is MNHNY and CDR2 is SVGAGI in the germline V gene (reference sequence). V was clipped by 7 bases and J by 0 bases, with 12 bases between them. The CDR3 consists of 14 residues. CDR3 DNA: TGTGCCAGCAAGCTTCCGGACTACCAAGAGACCCAGTACTTC. This encodes CASKLPDYQETQYF.

In this sample, this clonotype turned up a few times. J is TRBJ2-7 and V is TRBV10-3; the match to TRBD1 covers 9 bases. This CDR3 spans 15 amino acids. V lost 7 bases and J lost 2; bases outside the gene matches: 9. Germline loops: CDR1 ENHRY, CDR2 SYGVKD. Here the CDR3 DNA reads TGTGCCATCATGGGAAGACAGGGGGTTACCTACGAGCAGTACTTC. This translates into CAIMGRQGVTYEQYF.

This clonotype came up a few times. The chain employs TRBV7-2 and TRBJ2-5, with 9 nucleotides matching TRBD1. The CDR3 has 13 residues. Germline CDR1 reads SGHTA; CDR2 reads FQGNSA. V lost 4 bases and J lost 11; bases outside the gene matches: 8. CDR3 sequence reads: CASSWTGVHGQYF. The CDR3 DNA sequence: TGTGCCAGCAGCTGGACAGGGGTCCACGGGCAGTACTTC.

Only a few counts were recorded for this clonotype. At one end, the junction sequence differs from germline, possibly due to a read error. The V call is TRBV7-9, the J call TRBJ2-3, with unresolved D. CDR1 and CDR2 (germline): SEHNR, FQNEAQ (reference sequence). The CDR3 spans 13 residues. The CDR3, as DNA: TGTGCCAGCAGCTTAGGAAAAGGAGATACGCGGTATTTT. Encoded protein: CASSLGKGDTRYF.

This chain links TRBV6-5 with TRBJ2-6; D unresolved. From germline, CDR1 is MNHEY and CDR2 SVGAGI. The germline V and J ends were trimmed by 1 base and 3 bases, with 16 bases remaining between them. This CDR3 comprises 18 residues. The CDR3 protein is CASSYCLVNAFGANVLTF. Here the CDR3 DNA reads TGTGCCAGCAGTTACTGTCTAGTAAACGCCTTTGGGGCCAACGTCCTGACTTTC.

This chain joins TRBV6-1 and TRBJ2-1; no clear D. The length of the CDR3 is 12 residues. V was trimmed by 6 bases and J by 10 bases, leaving 13 bases between them. CDR1 and CDR2 from the germline V gene are MNHNS and SASEGT. CDR3: CASRLTNPEQFF. CDR3 coding DNA: TGTGCCAGCAGGCTCACTAACCCAGAGCAGTTCTTC.

This clonotype was detected a few times. This chain links TRBV12-3 or TRBV12-4 with TRBJ1-6, with D perhaps matching TRBD1 (5 bases). The germline V and J ends were trimmed by 5 bases and 8 bases, with 16 bases remaining between them. The CDR3 sequence is 15 residues long. The CDR3 protein is CASSESGNRDSPLHF. In DNA, the CDR3 is TGTGCCAGCAGTGAATCAGGGAATAGGGATTCACCCCTCCACTTT.

About this clonotype: At one boundary the junction diverges from the germline segment, which might be a read error. The CDR3 sequence: CATSDPRTGNTEAFF. The DNA of the CDR3 is TGTGCCACCAGTGACCCAAGGACAGGGAACACCGAAGCTTTCTTT. The chain links TRBV24-1 to TRBJ1-1, with 8 bases lining up with TRBD1. Per the germline V gene, CDR1 is KGHDR and CDR2 is SFDVKD. The CDR3 runs to 15 residues.

This chain joins TRBV5-1 and TRBJ2-3; 14 bases map to TRBD2. Per germline, CDR1 SGHRS and CDR2 YFSETQ. The CDR3 extends over 16 amino acids. The V and J ends lost 2 bases and 4 bases, in that order; junction bases with no gene match: 3. DNA of the CDR3: TGCGCCAGCAGCTTCGGGACTAGCGGGGGTCCAGATACGCAGTATTTT. This translates into CASSFGTSGGPDTQYF.

For the CDR3, the DNA is TGCAGTGCTAGCTGGGTCGACGAGCAGTACTTC. This gives the protein CSASWVDEQYF. The chain carries TRBV20-1 and TRBJ2-7; no firm D call. The germline V and J ends were trimmed by 3 bases and 5 bases, with 8 bases remaining between them. Germline CDR1 DFQATT, CDR2 SNEGSKA (reference sequence). This CDR3 spans 11 amino acids.

J is TRBJ1-4 and V is TRBV2, with a weak D call TRBD1 (6 bases). From germline, CDR1 is SNHLY and CDR2 FYNNEI. The V gene lost 3 bases and the J gene lost 10 bases, with 12 bases spanning the gap. The CDR3 has 13 residues. CDR3 sequence reads: CASSEKGGGKLFF. The CDR3 nucleotides are TGTGCCAGCAGTGAGAAGGGGGGGGGAAAACTGTTTTTT.

This clonotype was seen a handful of times. This chain links TRBV14 with TRBJ2-7; TRBD2 might be the D (6 bases). Trimming shortened V by 1 base and J by 7 bases, and 20 bases separated the two germline ends. Germline CDR1 is SGHDN and CDR2 is FVKESK. The CDR3 runs 16 residues. The CDR3 nucleotides read TGTGCCAGCAGCCAAGGGCCCGGGACTCCATACAATGAGCAGTACTTC. It yields the protein CASSQGPGTPYNEQYF.

The chain uses TRBV28 and TRBJ1-3, with a possible D match to TRBD1 (5 bases). CDR1 and CDR2 (germline): MDHEN, SYDVKM. The CDR3 contains 15 residues. V gave up 4 bases and J gave up 4 bases, with 14 bases separating them. Here the CDR3 reads CASSSYLQVGNTIYF. The CDR3 DNA reads as TGTGCCAGCAGTTCCTATTTACAGGTCGGAAACACCATATATTTT.

The rearrangement uses TRBV29-1 and TRBJ2-6; D tentatively reads TRBD1 or TRBD2 (7 bases each). V lost 4 bases and J 0 bases, leaving 13 bases between the germline ends. This CDR3 comprises 16 residues. Germline V gives CDR1 SQVTM, CDR2 ANQGSEA. The CDR3 coding sequence is TGCAGCGTTGGACAGGGAGGGCCCTCTGGGGCCAACGTCCTGACTTTC. Its translation is CSVGQGGPSGANVLTF.

This clonotype has more than one count but fewer than ten. This chain uses TRBV12-3 or TRBV12-4 with TRBJ2-1, with D unresolved. There are 11 residues in the CDR3. Trimming pared 4 bases from V and 5 bases from J, leaving 3 bases between. The CDR3 region has the DNA TGTGCCAGCAGTTGGAACAATGAGCAGTTCTTC. Translated: CASSWNNEQFF.

This clonotype showed up just a few times. This sequence joins TRBV4-2 and TRBJ2-7; 7 nucleotides align to TRBD2. The CDR3 spans 16 residues. Looked up from germline, CDR1 is LGHNA and CDR2 is YNFKEQ. Unmatched junction bases numbered 7, after V lost 2 bases and J lost 0 bases. CDR3 protein: CASSQLSLAASYEQYF. The CDR3, as DNA: TGTGCCAGCAGCCAATTAAGCCTAGCGGCCTCCTACGAGCAGTACTTC.

A word on this clonotype: One end of the junction fails to match germline, which may point to a read error. The chain combines TRBV2 with TRBJ2-3; D ambiguous. Per germline, CDR1 SNHLY and CDR2 FYNNEI. This CDR3 is built from 13 residues. The CDR3 nucleotides read TGTGCCATCAGTGAGTATACGGAAGATACGCAGTATTTT. Protein: CAISEYTEDTQYF.

This clonotype was counted only a few times. The chain combines TRBV9 with TRBJ1-2; unclear D gene. The ends were cut back, 0 bases at V and 5 bases at J, with 8 bases in the middle. CDR1 is SGDLS and CDR2 is YYNGEE in the germline V gene. This CDR3 contains 13 residues. The chain's CDR3 is CASSVVTRYGYTF. For the CDR3, the DNA is TGTGCCAGCAGCGTAGTCACGAGGTATGGCTACACCTTC.